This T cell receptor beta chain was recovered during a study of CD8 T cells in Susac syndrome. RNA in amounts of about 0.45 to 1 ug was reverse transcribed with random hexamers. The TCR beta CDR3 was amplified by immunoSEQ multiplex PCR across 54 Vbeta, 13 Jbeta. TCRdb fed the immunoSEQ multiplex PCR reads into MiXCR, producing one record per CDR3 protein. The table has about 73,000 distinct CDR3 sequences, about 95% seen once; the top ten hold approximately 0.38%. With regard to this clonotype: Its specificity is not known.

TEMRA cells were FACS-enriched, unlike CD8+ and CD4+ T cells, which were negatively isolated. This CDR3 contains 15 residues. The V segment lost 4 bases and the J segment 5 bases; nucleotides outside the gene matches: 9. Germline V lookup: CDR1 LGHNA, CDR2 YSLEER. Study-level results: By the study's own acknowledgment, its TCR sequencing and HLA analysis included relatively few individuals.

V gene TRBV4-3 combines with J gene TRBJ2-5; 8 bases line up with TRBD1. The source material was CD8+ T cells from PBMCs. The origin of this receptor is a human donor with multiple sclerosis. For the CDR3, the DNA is TGCGCCAGCAGCCGAGGGACAGGACAAGGGGAGACCCAGTACTTC. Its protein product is CASSRGTGQGETQYF.